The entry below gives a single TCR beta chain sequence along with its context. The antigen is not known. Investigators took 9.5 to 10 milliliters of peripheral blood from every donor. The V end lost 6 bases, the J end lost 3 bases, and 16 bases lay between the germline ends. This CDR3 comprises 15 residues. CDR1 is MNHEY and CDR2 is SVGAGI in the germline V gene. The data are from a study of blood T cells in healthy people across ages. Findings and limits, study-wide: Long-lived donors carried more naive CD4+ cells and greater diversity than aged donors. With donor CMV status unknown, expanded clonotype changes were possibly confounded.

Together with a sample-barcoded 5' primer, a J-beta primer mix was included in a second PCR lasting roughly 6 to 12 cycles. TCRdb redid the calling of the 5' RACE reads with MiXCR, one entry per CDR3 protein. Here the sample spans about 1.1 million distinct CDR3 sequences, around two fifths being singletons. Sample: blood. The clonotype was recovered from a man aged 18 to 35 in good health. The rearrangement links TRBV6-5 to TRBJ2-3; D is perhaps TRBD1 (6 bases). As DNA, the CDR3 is TGTGCCAGCAGCAGGCAGGGGTTAGGTACAGATACGCAGTATTTT. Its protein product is CASSRQGLGTDTQYF.